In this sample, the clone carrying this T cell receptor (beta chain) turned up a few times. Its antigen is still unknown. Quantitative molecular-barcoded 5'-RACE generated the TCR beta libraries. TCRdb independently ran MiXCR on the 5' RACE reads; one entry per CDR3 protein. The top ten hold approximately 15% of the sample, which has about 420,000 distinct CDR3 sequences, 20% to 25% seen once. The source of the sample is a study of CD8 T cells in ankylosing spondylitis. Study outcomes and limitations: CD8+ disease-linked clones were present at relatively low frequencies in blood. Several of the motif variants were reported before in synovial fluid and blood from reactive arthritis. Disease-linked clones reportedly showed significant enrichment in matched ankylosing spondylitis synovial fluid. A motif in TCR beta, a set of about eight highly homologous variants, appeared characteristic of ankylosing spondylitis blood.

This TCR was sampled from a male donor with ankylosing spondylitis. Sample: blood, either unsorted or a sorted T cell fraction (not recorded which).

CDR3 in DNA: TGTGCCAGCAGCGCAACAAGCTCTGGAAACACCATATATTTT. Protein product: CASSATSSGNTIYF. The rearrangement uses TRBV9 and TRBJ1-3; D remains unclear. The CDR3 sequence is 14 residues long. Deletions cut 3 bases from V and 0 bases from J, with 7 bases between. CDR1 and CDR2 (germline): SGDLS, YYNGEE.